These 26 T cell receptor beta chains came from one sample sequenced in a study of OX40 agonist ivuxolimab in advanced cancers. TCRdb's table, derived via immunoSEQ multiplex PCR, lists solely in-frame clones and lacks some. Of around 76,000 clones listed, roughly 78% are singletons. Here the sequenced sample was CD4+ or CD8+ T cells sorted from blood, taken in a trial of the OX40 agonist ivuxolimab. The receptors originated from an adult with an advanced solid tumor such as melanoma, head and neck, liver or kidney cancer.

The rearrangement links TRBV5-1 to TRBJ2-1, with 7 bases lining up with TRBD2. Germline V gene data show CDR1 as SGHRS and CDR2 as YFSETQ. The CDR3 loop spans 14 amino acids. The trim removed 5 bases at V and 0 bases at J, leaving 2 bases unmatched. CDR3 loop: CASSGEGSYNEQFF. For the CDR3, the DNA is TGCGCCAGCAGTGGGGAGGGCTCCTACAATGAGCAGTTCTTC.

The chain carries TRBV7-9 and TRBJ2-3; 9 bases map to TRBD1. V shed 6 bases, J shed 0 bases, and the junction held 4 bases outside the gene matches. CDR1 and CDR2 from the germline V gene are SEHNR and FQNEAQ (reference sequence). The CDR3 contains 15 residues. CDR3 sequence: CASSSGTGSTDTQYF. Written as DNA, the CDR3 is TGTGCCAGCAGTTCCGGGACAGGGAGCACAGATACGCAGTATTTT.

The genes are TRBV29-1 and TRBJ1-2, with a tentative D call TRBD1 (5 bases). The CDR3 contains 14 residues. Trimming pared 2 bases from V and 8 bases from J, leaving 18 bases between. Germline V gives CDR1 SQVTM, CDR2 ANQGSEA. In DNA form, the CDR3 reads TGCAGCGTTGAAACCCCCCCAGCAGGGCCCGGCTACACCTTC. This translates into CSVETPPAGPGYTF.

The chain couples TRBV6-1 to TRBJ2-5; D is possibly TRBD2 (5 bases). This CDR3 contains 14 residues. Trimming shortened V by 8 bases and J by 5 bases, and 18 bases separated the two germline ends. Germline V gives CDR1 MNHNS, CDR2 SASEGT. The CDR3 DNA follows: TGTGCCAGCTGTCAGTCGAGGGCGAGGGAGACCCAGTACTTC. Protein sequence: CASCQSRARETQYF.

This clone was seen more than once but under ten times. The chain joins TRBV9 to TRBJ1-1; D is possibly TRBD1 (6 bases). This CDR3 has 17 residues. The germline V gene encodes CDR1 SGDLS and CDR2 YYNGEE. Trimming took 0 bases from V and 1 from J, leaving 16 bases between them. This CDR3 is CASSVVGQGSANTEAFF. CDR3 nucleotide sequence: TGTGCCAGCAGCGTAGTCGGTCAGGGGTCTGCGAACACTGAAGCTTTCTTT.

This sequence joins TRBV6-5 and TRBJ1-5; D is ambiguous. CDR1 and CDR2 from the germline V gene are MNHEY and SVGAGI. V was clipped by 8 bases and J by 11 bases, with 16 bases between them. There are 12 residues in the CDR3. The CDR3 coding sequence is TGTGCCAGCCTCAACGAGGCGGAGGCCCAGCATTTT. Its protein is CASLNEAEAQHF.

This clone has more than one count but fewer than ten. This chain joins TRBV4-3 and TRBJ1-2, with a possible D match to TRBD1 (5 bases). Trimming took 0 bases from V and 4 from J, leaving 18 bases between them. CDR3 length equals 17 residues. Germline CDR1 reads LGHNA; CDR2 reads YSLEER. The CDR3 DNA follows: TGCGCCAGCAGCCAAGAGGGAGCGACAGTCGGTAGCTATGGCTACACCTTC. Protein sequence: CASSQEGATVGSYGYTF.

DNA for the CDR3: TGTGCCAGCAGTGTCTATTCTACTAATGAGCAGTTCTTC. Encoded protein: CASSVYSTNEQFF. The V gene is TRBV6-4, the J gene TRBJ2-1; D remains unclear. The CDR3 runs to 13 residues. CDR1 MRHNA and CDR2 SNTAGT come from the germline V gene. Between the trimmed V and J ends, which lost 4 bases and 7 bases, there was a span of 11 bases.

The CDR3 DNA sequence: TGTGCCTGGAGCTACCTGACAGAGATAAACTACGAGCAGTACTTC. Translation: CAWSYLTEINYEQYF. The chain combines TRBV30 with TRBJ2-7; perhaps TRBD1 as D (5 bases). This CDR3 spans 15 amino acids. Germline lookup yields CDR1 GTSNPN and CDR2 SVGIG (reference sequence). V lost 3 bases and J lost 3, with 18 bases in between.

The chain recombines TRBV6-5 with TRBJ1-1; TRBD1 aligns across 10 bases. V lost 10 bases and J lost 5; bases outside the gene matches: 10. The CDR3 is 14 residues long. CDR1 is MNHEY and CDR2 is SVGAGI in the germline V gene. The CDR3 region is CATHRTGGNTEAFF. The CDR3 DNA is TGTGCCACCCATCGGACAGGGGGAAATACTGAAGCTTTCTTT.

This chain joins TRBV5-1 and TRBJ1-6, with D perhaps TRBD1 (5 bases). CDR1 is SGHRS, CDR2 YFSETQ, per germline. The CDR3 consists of 16 residues. V shed 4 bases and J shed 0 bases, with 11 bases lying between them. This chain's CDR3 is CASSREGSSYNSPLHF. The CDR3 bases are TGCGCCAGCAGCCGGGAGGGGAGCTCCTATAATTCACCCCTCCACTTT.

The chain couples TRBV25-1 to TRBJ2-7, with TRBD1 matching 7 bases. The CDR3 contains 11 residues. Germline-derived CDR1 and CDR2 are MGHDK and SYGVNS. J was trimmed by 4 bases and V by 7 bases; bases with no gene match: 1. This CDR3 reads CASTTGYEQYF. CDR3 bases: TGTGCCAGCACGACAGGGTACGAGCAGTACTTC.

This rearrangement joins TRBV29-1 to TRBJ2-2; no clear D gene. The germline V gene encodes CDR1 SQVTM and CDR2 ANQGSEA. The germline V and J ends were trimmed by 7 bases and 2 bases, with 17 bases remaining between them. CDR3 length equals 15 residues. The CDR3 region has the DNA TGCAGCGCCAGCATAGGTGGCGGAAACACCGGGGAGCTGTTTTTT. As protein: CSASIGGGNTGELFF.

This clone was detected a few times. J is TRBJ1-5 and V is TRBV28, with 9 bases identical to TRBD1. This CDR3 is built from 15 residues. The trim removed 6 bases at V and 2 bases at J, leaving 5 bases unmatched. The germline CDR1 and CDR2 sequences are MDHEN and SYDVKM. The DNA of the CDR3 is TGTGCCAGCAGCCCGGGACAGGGACGCAATCAGCCCCAGCATTTT. Translation: CASSPGQGRNQPQHF.

The rearrangement joins TRBV5-4 to TRBJ2-5, with D tentatively TRBD2 (6 bases). Trimming removed 3 bases at V and 1 base at J, with 10 bases between. Germline loops: CDR1 SGHNT, CDR2 YYREEE (reference sequence). This CDR3 has 14 amino acids. The CDR3 DNA is TGTGCCAGCAGCTCAGGGACTTCCCAAGAGACCCAGTACTTC. Its protein is CASSSGTSQETQYF.

This clone was detected only a few times. J is TRBJ2-1 and V is TRBV29-1, with 10 positions matching TRBD2. V gave up 7 bases and J gave up 7 bases; unmatched junction bases: 13. CDR1 is SQVTM and CDR2 is ANQGSEA in the germline V gene. This CDR3 has 15 residues. The CDR3 region is CSARLASGRWNEQFF. For the CDR3, the DNA is TGCAGCGCTCGATTAGCTAGCGGGAGATGGAATGAGCAGTTCTTC.

The chain employs TRBV6-6 and TRBJ2-1; 10 positions agree with TRBD2. CDR1 and CDR2 (germline): MNHNY, SVGAGI (reference sequence). This CDR3 is built from 13 residues. Germline trimming cut 4 bases from V and 9 bases from J; bases unmatched to any gene: 3. CDR3 amino acids: CASSSASGGEQFF. In DNA form, the CDR3 reads TGTGCCAGCAGTTCGGCTAGCGGGGGTGAGCAGTTCTTC.

This clone was recorded many times. CDR3 residues: CASRRSESYNEQFF. As DNA, the CDR3 is TGTGCCAGCAGGCGCTCGGAGTCCTACAATGAGCAGTTCTTC. The chain carries TRBV6-5 and TRBJ2-1; D gene uncertain. Between the trimmed V and J ends, which lost 6 bases and 1 base, there was a span of 10 bases. Per germline, CDR1 MNHEY and CDR2 SVGAGI. The CDR3 loop spans 14 amino acids.

Ten or more counts support this clone. The genes are TRBV5-6 and TRBJ2-7; D not resolved. The CDR3 covers 14 residues. Per the germline V gene, CDR1 is SGHDT and CDR2 is YYEEEE. Deletions cut 0 bases from V and 0 bases from J, with 7 bases between. The CDR3 loop reads CASSLVGSSYEQYF. The DNA for the CDR3 is TGTGCCAGCAGCTTGGTAGGAAGCTCCTACGAGCAGTACTTC.

This rearrangement joins TRBV30 to TRBJ1-4, with no clear D. CDR1 is GTSNPN and CDR2 is SVGIG in the germline V gene (reference sequence). CDR3 size: 14 residues. The V gene lost 4 bases and the J gene lost 8 bases, with 17 bases spanning the gap. The CDR3 loop is CAWNRHQEREKLFF. CDR3 DNA sequence: TGTGCCTGGAACAGACATCAAGAACGCGAAAAACTGTTTTTT.

This chain connects TRBV2 to TRBJ2-3; D perhaps matches TRBD2 (5 bases). The CDR3 consists of 13 residues. Trimming removed 8 bases at V and 3 bases at J, with 12 bases between. In germline, CDR1 is SNHLY, CDR2 FYNNEI. CDR3 coding DNA: TGTGCCAGCCGTATTACGGGGACAGATACGCAGTATTTT. Translated: CASRITGTDTQYF.

The chain is built from TRBV5-1 and TRBJ1-6; maybe TRBD1 (6 bases). There are 15 residues in the CDR3. In germline, CDR1 is SGHRS, CDR2 YFSETQ. Trimming shortened V by 0 bases and J by 7 bases, and 11 bases separated the two germline ends. This CDR3 is CASSLVGRGNSPLHF. DNA of the CDR3: TGCGCCAGCAGCTTGGTTGGCAGGGGAAATTCACCCCTCCACTTT.

The sample holds many counts of this clone. V gene TRBV18 combines with J gene TRBJ2-7; no firm D call. The CDR3 has 13 amino acids. The germline CDR1 and CDR2 sequences are KGHSH and LQKENI. Trimming shortened V by 3 bases and J by 7 bases, and 13 bases separated the two germline ends. The CDR3: CASSPTTGREQYF. CDR3 nucleotide sequence: TGTGCCAGCTCACCTACCACCGGAAGGGAGCAGTACTTC. Full variable domain (remainder filled in from reference TRBV18 and TRBJ2-7): NAGVMQNPRHLVRRRGQEARLRCSPMKGHSHVYWYRQLPEEGLKFMVYLQKENIIDESGMPKERFSAEFPKEGPSILRIQQVVRGDSAAYFCASSPTTGREQYFGPGTRLTVT.

The chain uses TRBV19 and TRBJ2-2; D may be TRBD2 (6 bases). CDR1 and CDR2 from the germline V gene are LNHDA and SQIVND (reference sequence). The V end was cut by 5 bases, the J end by 5 bases, with 18 bases between. The CDR3 has 16 residues. The CDR3 bases are TGTGCCAGTAGTTCCCGGGTGGGGGAGGAGACCGGGGAGCTGTTTTTT. Its translation: CASSSRVGEETGELFF.

CDR3 coding DNA: TGTGCCAGCAGGCCTGGGACAGGGAAAAACAATGAGCAGTTCTTC. Translated, it gives CASRPGTGKNNEQFF. The chain combines TRBV2 with TRBJ2-1; 9 nucleotides agree with TRBD1. CDR1 SNHLY and CDR2 FYNNEI come from the germline V gene. The CDR3 runs 15 residues. V was pared by 6 bases and J by 5 bases, with 8 bases of the junction left unmatched.

The chain uses TRBV6-1 and TRBJ2-3; D may be TRBD2 (5 bases). Germline V gene sequence: CDR1 MNHNS, CDR2 SASEGT. The V end was cut by 4 bases, the J end by 0 bases, with 8 bases between. CDR3 length: 14 amino acids. CDR3: CASSGAGSTDTQYF. The CDR3 DNA reads TGTGCCAGCAGTGGGGCGGGCAGCACAGATACGCAGTATTTT.